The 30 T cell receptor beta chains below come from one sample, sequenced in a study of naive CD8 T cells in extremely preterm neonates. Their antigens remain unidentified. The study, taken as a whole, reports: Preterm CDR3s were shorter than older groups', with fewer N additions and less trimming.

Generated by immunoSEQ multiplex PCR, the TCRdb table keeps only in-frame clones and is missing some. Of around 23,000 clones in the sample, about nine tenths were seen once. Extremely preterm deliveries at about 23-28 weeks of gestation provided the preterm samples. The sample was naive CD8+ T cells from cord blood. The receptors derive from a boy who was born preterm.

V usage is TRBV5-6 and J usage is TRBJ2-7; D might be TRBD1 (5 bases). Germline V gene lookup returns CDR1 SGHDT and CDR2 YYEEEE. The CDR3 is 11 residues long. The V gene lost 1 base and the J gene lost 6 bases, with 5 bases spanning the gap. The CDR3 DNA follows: TGTGCCAGCAGCTTGCAGGGCGAGCAGTACTTC. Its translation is CASSLQGEQYF.

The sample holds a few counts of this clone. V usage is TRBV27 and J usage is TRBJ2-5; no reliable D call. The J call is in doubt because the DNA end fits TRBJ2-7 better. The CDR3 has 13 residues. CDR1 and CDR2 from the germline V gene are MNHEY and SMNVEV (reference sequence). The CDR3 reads CASSLSGSYEQYF. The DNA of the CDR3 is TGTGCCAGCAGTTTATCAGGCTCCTACGAGCAGTACTTC.

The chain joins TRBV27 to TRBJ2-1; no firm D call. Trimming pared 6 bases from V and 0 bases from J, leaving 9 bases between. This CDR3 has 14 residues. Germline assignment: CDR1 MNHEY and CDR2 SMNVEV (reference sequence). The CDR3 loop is CASRFLSSYNEQFF. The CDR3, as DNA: TGTGCCAGCAGATTCCTGAGCTCCTACAATGAGCAGTTCTTC.

CDR3 in amino acids: CASSVGGSYEQYF. The DNA for the CDR3 is TGTGCCAGCAGTGTAGGGGGCTCCTACGAGCAGTACTTC. The chain employs TRBV6-5 and TRBJ2-7, with TRBD1 as a possible D gene (6 bases). Germline V CDR1 and CDR2: MNHEY, SVGAGI. V shed 5 bases and J shed 0 bases, with 8 bases lying between them. The CDR3 consists of 13 residues.

The CDR3 loop reads CASSLAGAYEQYF. CDR3 DNA: TGTGCCAGCTCACTAGCGGGGGCCTACGAGCAGTACTTC. The gene calls are TRBV18 and TRBJ2-7; 9 bases map to TRBD2. This CDR3 contains 13 residues. Trimming removed 4 bases from V and 2 bases from J; junction bases left unmatched: 0. The V gene's germline CDR1 is KGHSH and CDR2 LQKENI.

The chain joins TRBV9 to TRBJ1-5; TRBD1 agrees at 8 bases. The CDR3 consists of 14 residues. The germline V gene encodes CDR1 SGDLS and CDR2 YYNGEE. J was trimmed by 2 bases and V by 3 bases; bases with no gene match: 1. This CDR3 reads CASSATGGNQPQHF. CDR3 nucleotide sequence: TGTGCCAGCAGCGCGACAGGGGGCAATCAGCCCCAGCATTTT.

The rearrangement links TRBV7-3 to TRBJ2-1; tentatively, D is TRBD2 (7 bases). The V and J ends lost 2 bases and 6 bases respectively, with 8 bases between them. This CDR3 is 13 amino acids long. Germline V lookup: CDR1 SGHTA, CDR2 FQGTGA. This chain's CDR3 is CASSLAGANEQFF. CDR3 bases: TGTGCCAGCAGCTTAGCGGGGGCCAATGAGCAGTTCTTC.

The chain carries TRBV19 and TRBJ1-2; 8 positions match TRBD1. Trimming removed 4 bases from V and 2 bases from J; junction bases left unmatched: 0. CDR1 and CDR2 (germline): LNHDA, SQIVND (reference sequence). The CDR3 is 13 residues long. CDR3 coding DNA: TGTGCCAGTAGTAGGACAGGGAACTATGGCTACACCTTC. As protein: CASSRTGNYGYTF.

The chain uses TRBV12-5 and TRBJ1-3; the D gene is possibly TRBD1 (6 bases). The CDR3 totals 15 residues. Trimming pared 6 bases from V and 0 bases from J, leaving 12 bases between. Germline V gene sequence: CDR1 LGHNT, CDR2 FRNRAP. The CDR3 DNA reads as TGTGCTAGTGGACAGGGATATAGCTCTGGAAACACCATATATTTT. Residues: CASGQGYSSGNTIYF.

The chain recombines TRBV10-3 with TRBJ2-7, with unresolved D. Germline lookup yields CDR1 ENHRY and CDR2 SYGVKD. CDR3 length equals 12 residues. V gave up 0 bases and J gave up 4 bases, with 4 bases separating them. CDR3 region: CAISESSYEQYF. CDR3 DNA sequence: TGTGCCATCAGTGAGTCGAGTTACGAGCAGTACTTC.

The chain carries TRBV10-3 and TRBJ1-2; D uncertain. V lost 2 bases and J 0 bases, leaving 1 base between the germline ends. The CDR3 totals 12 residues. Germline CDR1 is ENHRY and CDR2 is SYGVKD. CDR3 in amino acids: CAISEANYGYTF. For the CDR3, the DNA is TGTGCCATCAGTGAGGCTAACTATGGCTACACCTTC.

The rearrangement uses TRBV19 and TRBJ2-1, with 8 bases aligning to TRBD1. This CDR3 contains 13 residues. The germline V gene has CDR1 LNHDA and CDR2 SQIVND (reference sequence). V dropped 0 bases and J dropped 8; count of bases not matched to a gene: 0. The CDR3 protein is CASSIDRGHEQFF. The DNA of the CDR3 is TGTGCCAGTAGTATAGACAGGGGGCATGAGCAGTTCTTC.

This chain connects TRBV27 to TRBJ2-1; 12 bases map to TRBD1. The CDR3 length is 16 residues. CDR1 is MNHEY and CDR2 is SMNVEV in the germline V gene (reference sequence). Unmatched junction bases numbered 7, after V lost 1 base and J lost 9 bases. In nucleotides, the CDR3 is TGTGCCAGCAGTTTATGGGGGACAGGGGGCTCGGGTGAGCAGTTCTTC. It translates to CASSLWGTGGSGEQFF.

For the CDR3, the DNA is TGTGCCAGCACCAAAGGACAGGGGCGGAACACTGAAGCTTTCTTT. Protein sequence: CASTKGQGRNTEAFF. This rearrangement joins TRBV6-5 to TRBJ1-1; 9 positions agree with TRBD1. Per germline, CDR1 MNHEY and CDR2 SVGAGI. This CDR3 has 15 residues. V lost 7 bases, J lost 1 base, and 7 bases stayed unmatched.

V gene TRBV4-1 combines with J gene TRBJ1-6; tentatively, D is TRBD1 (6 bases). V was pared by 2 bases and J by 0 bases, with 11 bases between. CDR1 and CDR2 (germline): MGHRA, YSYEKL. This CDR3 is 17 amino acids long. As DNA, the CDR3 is TGCGCCAGCAGCCAAAGAACGGACAGCTCCTATAATTCACCCCTCCACTTT. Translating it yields CASSQRTDSSYNSPLHF.

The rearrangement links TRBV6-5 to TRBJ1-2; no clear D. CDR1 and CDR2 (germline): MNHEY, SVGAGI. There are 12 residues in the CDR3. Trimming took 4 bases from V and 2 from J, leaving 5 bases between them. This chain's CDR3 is CASSLDNYGYTF. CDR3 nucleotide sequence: TGTGCCAGCAGTTTGGACAACTATGGCTACACCTTC.

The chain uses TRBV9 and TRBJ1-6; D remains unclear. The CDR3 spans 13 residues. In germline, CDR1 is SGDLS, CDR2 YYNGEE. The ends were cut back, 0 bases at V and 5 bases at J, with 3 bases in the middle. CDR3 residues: CASSVGNNSPLHF. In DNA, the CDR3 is TGTGCCAGCAGCGTAGGGAATAATTCACCCCTCCACTTT.

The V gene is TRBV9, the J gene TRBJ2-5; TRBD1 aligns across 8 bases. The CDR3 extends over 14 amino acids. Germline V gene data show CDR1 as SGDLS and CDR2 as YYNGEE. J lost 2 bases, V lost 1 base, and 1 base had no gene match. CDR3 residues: CASSVQGAQETQYF. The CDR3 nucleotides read TGTGCCAGCAGCGTACAGGGGGCGCAAGAGACCCAGTACTTC. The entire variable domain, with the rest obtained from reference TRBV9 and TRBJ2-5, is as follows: DSGVTQTPKHLITATGQRVTLRCSPRSGDLSVYWYQQSLDQGLQFLIQYYNGEERAKGNILERFSAQQFPDLHSELNLSSLELGDSALYFCASSVQGAQETQYFGPGTRLLVL.

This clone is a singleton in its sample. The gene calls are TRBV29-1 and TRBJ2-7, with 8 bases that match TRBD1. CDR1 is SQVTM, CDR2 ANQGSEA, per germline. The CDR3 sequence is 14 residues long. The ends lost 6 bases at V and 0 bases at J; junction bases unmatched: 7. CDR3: CSVAPGTGSYEQYF. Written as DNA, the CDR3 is TGCAGCGTCGCCCCCGGGACAGGCTCCTACGAGCAGTACTTC.

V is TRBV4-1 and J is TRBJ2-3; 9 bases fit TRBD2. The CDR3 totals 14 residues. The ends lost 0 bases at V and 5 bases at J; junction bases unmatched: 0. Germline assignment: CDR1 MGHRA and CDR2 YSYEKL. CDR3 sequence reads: CASSQERGGDTQYF. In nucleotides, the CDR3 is TGCGCCAGCAGCCAAGAGCGGGGGGGAGATACGCAGTATTTT.

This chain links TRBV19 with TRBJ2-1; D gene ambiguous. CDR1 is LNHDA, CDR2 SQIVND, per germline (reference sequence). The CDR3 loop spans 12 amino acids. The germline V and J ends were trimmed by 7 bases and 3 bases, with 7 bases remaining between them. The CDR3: CASKTLYNEQFF. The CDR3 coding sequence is TGTGCCAGTAAGACACTCTACAATGAGCAGTTCTTC.

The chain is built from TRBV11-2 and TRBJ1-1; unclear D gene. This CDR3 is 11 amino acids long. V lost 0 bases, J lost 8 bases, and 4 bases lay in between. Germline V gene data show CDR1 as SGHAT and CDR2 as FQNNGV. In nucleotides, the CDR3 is TGTGCCAGCAGCTTAGACAGGGAAGCTTTCTTT. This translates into CASSLDREAFF.

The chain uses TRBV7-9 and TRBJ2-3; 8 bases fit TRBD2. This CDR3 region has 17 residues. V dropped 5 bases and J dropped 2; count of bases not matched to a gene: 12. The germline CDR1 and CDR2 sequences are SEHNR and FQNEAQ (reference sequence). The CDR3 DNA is TGTGCCAGCAGCGAGCTCACGGGGGGGAAATCCACAGATACGCAGTATTTT. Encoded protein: CASSELTGGKSTDTQYF.

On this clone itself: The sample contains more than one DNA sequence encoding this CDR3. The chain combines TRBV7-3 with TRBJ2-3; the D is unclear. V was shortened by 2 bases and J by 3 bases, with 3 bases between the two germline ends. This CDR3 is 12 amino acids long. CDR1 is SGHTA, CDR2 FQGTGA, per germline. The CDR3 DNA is TGTGCCAGCAGCTTAGGGACAGATACGCAGTATTTT. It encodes CASSLGTDTQYF.

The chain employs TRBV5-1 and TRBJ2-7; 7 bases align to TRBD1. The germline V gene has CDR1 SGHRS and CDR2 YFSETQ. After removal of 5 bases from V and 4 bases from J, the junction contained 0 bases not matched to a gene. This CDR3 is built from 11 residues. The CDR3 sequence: CASRQGYEQYF. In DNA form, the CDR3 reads TGCGCCAGCAGACAGGGGTACGAGCAGTACTTC.

For the CDR3, the DNA is TGTGCCAGCAGTTTATGGGGGGGCTACAATGAGCAGTTCTTC. Protein sequence: CASSLWGGYNEQFF. The chain joins TRBV27 to TRBJ2-1; 7 bases line up with TRBD2. Germline CDR1 is MNHEY and CDR2 is SMNVEV (reference sequence). V trimming: 1 base; J trimming: 3 bases; junction bases outside the gene matches: 0. The CDR3 is 14 residues long.

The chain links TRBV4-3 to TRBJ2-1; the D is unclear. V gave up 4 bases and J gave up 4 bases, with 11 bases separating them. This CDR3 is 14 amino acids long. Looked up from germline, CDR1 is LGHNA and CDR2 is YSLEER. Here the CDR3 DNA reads TGCGCCAGCAGCCCTCGGGCCCTATACAATGAGCAGTTCTTC. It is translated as CASSPRALYNEQFF.

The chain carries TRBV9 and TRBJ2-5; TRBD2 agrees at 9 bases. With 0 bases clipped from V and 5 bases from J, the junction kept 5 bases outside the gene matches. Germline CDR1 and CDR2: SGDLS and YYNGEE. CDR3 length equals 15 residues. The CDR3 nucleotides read TGTGCCAGCAGCGTAGGATTCACTAGCGGGGAGACCCAGTACTTC. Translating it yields CASSVGFTSGETQYF.

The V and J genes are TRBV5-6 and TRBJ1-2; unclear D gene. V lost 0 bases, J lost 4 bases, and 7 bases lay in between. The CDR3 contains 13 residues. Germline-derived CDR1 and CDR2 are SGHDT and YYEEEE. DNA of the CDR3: TGTGCCAGCAGCTTGGCTGGCATCTATGGCTACACCTTC. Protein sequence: CASSLAGIYGYTF.

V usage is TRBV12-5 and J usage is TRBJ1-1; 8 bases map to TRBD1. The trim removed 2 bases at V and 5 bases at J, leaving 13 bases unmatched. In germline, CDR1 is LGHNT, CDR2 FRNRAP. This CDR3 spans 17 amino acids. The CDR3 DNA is TGTGCTAGTGGTTTGCCCAACCCGGGACAGGAGGAAACTGAAGCTTTCTTT. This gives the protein CASGLPNPGQEETEAFF.